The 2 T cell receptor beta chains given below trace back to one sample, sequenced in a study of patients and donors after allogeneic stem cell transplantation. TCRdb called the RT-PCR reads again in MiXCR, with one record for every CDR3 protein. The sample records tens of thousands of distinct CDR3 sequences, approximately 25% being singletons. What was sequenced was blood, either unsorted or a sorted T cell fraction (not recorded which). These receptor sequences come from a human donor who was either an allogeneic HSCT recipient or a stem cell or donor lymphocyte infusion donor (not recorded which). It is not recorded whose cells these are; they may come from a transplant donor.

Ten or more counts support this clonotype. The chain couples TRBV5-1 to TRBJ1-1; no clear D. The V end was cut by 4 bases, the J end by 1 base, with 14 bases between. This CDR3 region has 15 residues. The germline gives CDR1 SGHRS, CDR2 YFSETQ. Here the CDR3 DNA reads TGCGCCAGCAGCCGATCTCCAGGCGGGAACACTGAAGCTTTCTTT. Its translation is CASSRSPGGNTEAFF.

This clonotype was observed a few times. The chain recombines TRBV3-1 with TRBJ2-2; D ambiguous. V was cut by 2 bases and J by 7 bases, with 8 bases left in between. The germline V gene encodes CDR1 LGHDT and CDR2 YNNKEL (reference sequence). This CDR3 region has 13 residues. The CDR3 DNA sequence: TGTGCCAGCAGCCAACAGTTCCACGGGGAGCTGTTTTTT. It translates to CASSQQFHGELFF. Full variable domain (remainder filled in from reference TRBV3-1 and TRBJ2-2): DTAVSQTPKYLVTQMGNDKSIKCEQNLGHDTMYWYKQDSKKFLKIMFSYNNKELIINETVPNRFSPKSPDKAHLNLHINSLELGDSAVYFCASSQQFHGELFFGEGSRLTVL.